The sequence of this TCR beta chain was determined in a study of T cell responses to AZD1222 COVID-19 vaccine. Study results and limitations: Baseline testing showed seropositivity in only a handful of AZD1222 recipients. Donors, mostly white British, included more females; clonal diversity was possibly underestimated.

V was trimmed by 1 base and J by 0 bases, leaving 9 bases between them. The CDR3 has 15 residues. Germline V gene data show CDR1 as SGHVS and CDR2 as FQNEAQ. Method: immunoSEQ multiplex PCR; TCRdb's copy keeps in-frame clones and lacks some. The table lists 150,000 to 200,000 clones, 85% to 95% of them singletons, with over 1.3% in the top ten. To note about this clone: Antigen specificity is unknown.

The V and J genes are TRBV7-8 and TRBJ1-1, with D hard to call. The source material was peripheral blood, sampled on day 0 of AZD1222 vaccination. This receptor was obtained from an adult in good health. CDR3 in amino acids: CASSLGGAMNTEAFF. CDR3 nucleotides: TGTGCCAGCAGCTTAGGGGGTGCGATGAACACTGAAGCTTTCTTT.